This T cell receptor (beta chain) stems from a study of blood T cells in healthy people across ages. It was with a sample-barcoded 5' primer and a J-beta primer mix that a second PCR of roughly 7 to 12 cycles was run. Each of the cDNA molecules was tagged by a template-switch adaptor with 12 random nucleotides. Via MiXCR, TCRdb re-called the 5' RACE reads, giving one row per CDR3 protein. This sample has 1.5 million to 2 million distinct CDR3 sequences, with roughly 27% found just once. Germline V gene sequence: CDR1 SGHAT, CDR2 FQDESV (reference sequence). The CDR3 loop spans 15 amino acids. Trimming stripped 3 bases from V and 3 bases from J, with 14 bases between.

Sequencing was carried out using blood. This TCR came from a woman aged 30 to 39 in good health. The chain combines TRBV11-1 with TRBJ1-1; the D gene is possibly TRBD1 (5 bases). CDR3 DNA sequence: TGTGCCAGCAGCTTGGGGGACGATAGAGACACTGAAGCTTTCTTT. Amino acid sequence: CASSLGDDRDTEAFF.